This T cell receptor (beta chain) derives from a study of blood T cell repertoires in COVID-19. The table came from immunoSEQ multiplex PCR; TCRdb's copy has only in-frame clones and leaves some out. In the table there are 40,000 or so clones, more than 80% of which are singletons. The V end was cut by 6 bases, the J end by 4 bases, with 10 bases between. The CDR3 spans 13 residues. Germline V gene sequence: CDR1 MNHEY, CDR2 SVGAGI. The sample comprised peripheral blood. This chain uses TRBV6-5 with TRBJ1-5, with TRBD1 as a possible D gene (6 bases). The receptor comes from a man aged 25-45 years with active or convalescent COVID-19. The CDR3 is CASRTGENQPQHF. CDR3 bases: TGTGCCAGCAGGACAGGAGAAAATCAGCCCCAGCATTTT.